Below, 31 T cell receptor beta chains from the same sample are listed, as sequenced in a study of PD-L1 blockade in urothelial cancer. Specified time point: pretreatment peripheral blood. Measured with immunoSEQ multiplex PCR; TCRdb has only the in-frame clones, and not every one. There are approximately 45,000 clones in the sample; approximately 78% occur only once, and 1.5% to 2% lies in the top ten. Material: PBMCs, obtained around atezolizumab (anti-PD-L1) treatment. These receptors were collected from a man over 45 with urothelial cancer.

The rearrangement uses TRBV10-1 and TRBJ2-3; tentatively, D is TRBD1 (5 bases). CDR3 length: 15 amino acids. V gave up 3 bases and J gave up 4 bases, with 14 bases separating them. Germline loops: CDR1 WNHNN, CDR2 SYGVQD (reference sequence). The CDR3 spells CASSDLGQGADTQYF. The CDR3 DNA reads as TGCGCCAGCAGTGACCTCGGGCAGGGTGCAGATACGCAGTATTTT.

As DNA, the CDR3 is TGTGCCAGCAACCCGAGCCCGGGAGGCAATCAGCCCCAGCATTTT. This codes for CASNPSPGGNQPQHF. The chain couples TRBV7-9 to TRBJ1-5; D gene uncertain. V gave up 7 bases and J gave up 2 bases, with 15 bases separating them. Germline V gene sequence: CDR1 SEHNR, CDR2 FQNEAQ (reference sequence). CDR3 size: 15 residues.

The chain carries TRBV7-2 and TRBJ2-1; D gene uncertain. The CDR3 is 16 residues long. Trimming removed 5 bases at V and 0 bases at J, with 14 bases between. CDR1 and CDR2 from the germline V gene are SGHTA and FQGNSA. For the CDR3, the DNA is TGTGCCAGCAGCCTACAGAGTACTGGCTCCTACAATGAGCAGTTCTTC. Protein product: CASSLQSTGSYNEQFF.

The chain uses TRBV4-1 and TRBJ2-2; 16 bases are shared with TRBD2. CDR3 size: 17 residues. In germline, CDR1 is MGHRA, CDR2 YSYEKL. V shed 6 bases, J shed 3 bases, and the junction held 4 bases outside the gene matches. The CDR3 region has the DNA TGCGCCAGCAGTCTGGGACTAGCGGGAGGGTACACCGGGGAGCTGTTTTTT. As protein: CASSLGLAGGYTGELFF.

The V and J genes are TRBV11-2 and TRBJ1-1; no clear D. In germline, CDR1 is SGHAT, CDR2 FQNNGV. The CDR3 is 13 residues long. Trimming left V 5 bases short and J 1 base short, with 8 bases between. For the CDR3, the DNA is TGTGCCAGCAGCCCGACAACGAACACTGAAGCTTTCTTT. Translating it yields CASSPTTNTEAFF.

This sequence joins TRBV15 and TRBJ1-2; D is unresolved. This CDR3 contains 12 residues. CDR1 and CDR2 (germline): LNHNV, YYDKDF (reference sequence). Deletions cut 0 bases from V and 4 bases from J, with 3 bases between. In DNA form, the CDR3 reads TGTGCCACCAGCAGAGATCGCTATGGCTACACCTTC. It codes for CATSRDRYGYTF. Full variable domain (outside the CDR3, taken from reference TRBV15 and TRBJ1-2): DAMVIQNPRYQVTQFGKPVTLSCSQTLNHNVMYWYQQKSSQAPKLLFHYYDKDFNNEADTPDNFQSRRPNTSFCFLDIRSPGLGDTAMYLCATSRDRYGYTFGSGTRLTVV.

This chain links TRBV2 with TRBJ1-2, with D hard to call. This CDR3 is 11 amino acids long. Trimming left V 3 bases short and J 5 bases short, with 4 bases between. Germline V gene lookup returns CDR1 SNHLY and CDR2 FYNNEI. The CDR3 here is CASSDSYGYTF. Written as DNA, the CDR3 is TGTGCCAGCAGTGATTCATATGGCTACACCTTC.

The rearrangement joins TRBV28 to TRBJ1-2; no firm D call. Looked up from germline, CDR1 is MDHEN and CDR2 is SYDVKM. Trimming removed 0 bases from V and 4 bases from J, with 12 bases in between. The CDR3 extends over 15 amino acids. The CDR3 DNA reads TGTGCCAGCAGTTTATGGGCAGCGAGGCCCTATGGCTACACCTTC. It specifies CASSLWAARPYGYTF.

The chain couples TRBV7-8 to TRBJ2-2; perhaps TRBD1 as D (5 bases). The CDR3 sequence is 17 residues long. In germline, CDR1 is SGHVS, CDR2 FQNEAQ. Deletions cut 1 base from V and 0 bases from J, with 12 bases between. The CDR3: CASSLGARASNTGELFF. The DNA of the CDR3 is TGTGCCAGCAGCTTAGGGGCCAGGGCATCGAACACCGGGGAGCTGTTTTTT. The whole variable domain, remainder taken from reference TRBV7-8 and TRBJ2-2, is GAGVSQSPRYKVAKRGQDVALRCDPISGHVSLFWYQQALGQGPEFLTYFQNEAQLDKSGLPSDRFFAERPEGSVSTLKIQRTQQEDSAVYLCASSLGARASNTGELFFGEGSRLTVL.

This sequence joins TRBV19 and TRBJ2-3, with D maybe TRBD1 (5 bases). This CDR3 is 14 amino acids long. Germline V gives CDR1 LNHDA, CDR2 SQIVND (reference sequence). The V and J ends lost 9 bases and 3 bases respectively, with 16 bases between them. The CDR3: CASVPKGKTDTQYF. The CDR3 DNA is TGTGCCAGCGTACCGAAGGGGAAAACAGATACGCAGTATTTT. The whole variable domain, remainder taken from reference TRBV19 and TRBJ2-3, is DGGITQSPKYLFRKEGQNVTLSCEQNLNHDAMYWYRQDPGQGLRLIYYSQIVNDFQKGDIAEGYSVSREKKESFPLTVTSAQKNPTAFYLCASVPKGKTDTQYFGPGTRLTVL.

The rearrangement joins TRBV11-2 to TRBJ1-4; D perhaps matches TRBD1 (5 bases). Trimming removed 4 bases at V and 7 bases at J, with 10 bases between. Germline values: CDR1 SGHAT, CDR2 FQNNGV. The CDR3 spans 13 residues. CDR3 region: CASSSGYGEKLFF. The DNA of the CDR3 is TGTGCCAGCAGCTCAGGGTACGGTGAAAAACTGTTTTTT.

This clone has only a few counts. The rearrangement joins TRBV5-4 to TRBJ2-7, with D unresolved. CDR1 and CDR2 from the germline V gene are SGHNT and YYREEE (reference sequence). V gave up 1 base and J gave up 3 bases, with 8 bases separating them. The CDR3 spans 13 residues. CDR3: CASSLPSDYEQYF. The CDR3 DNA reads as TGTGCCAGCAGCTTGCCCAGCGACTACGAGCAGTACTTC. Supplemented by reference TRBV5-4 and TRBJ2-7, the full variable domain reads ETGVTQSPTHLIKTRGQQVTLRCSSQSGHNTVSWYQQALGQGPQFIFQYYREEENGRGNFPPRFSGLQFPNYSSELNVNALELDDSALYLCASSLPSDYEQYFGPGTRLTVT.

The chain recombines TRBV4-2 with TRBJ2-7; 9 bases agree with TRBD2. The CDR3 spans 16 residues. Unmatched junction bases numbered 6, after V lost 1 base and J lost 2 bases. Germline V gives CDR1 LGHNA, CDR2 YNFKEQ. For the CDR3, the DNA is TGTGCCAGCAGCCAAGCTCGAGCTAGCGGGACCTACGAGCAGTACTTC. It yields the protein CASSQARASGTYEQYF.

The chain recombines TRBV2 with TRBJ1-4, with D maybe TRBD1 (6 bases). Germline V CDR1 and CDR2: SNHLY, FYNNEI. Trimming took 6 bases from V and 4 from J, leaving 15 bases between them. The CDR3 contains 15 residues. The CDR3 spells CASRKGQSINEKLFF. The CDR3, as DNA: TGTGCCAGCAGGAAAGGACAGAGCATTAATGAAAAACTGTTTTTT.

This clone occurred a few times. V gene TRBV5-1 combines with J gene TRBJ1-5; TRBD1 agrees at 9 bases. Trimming took 3 bases from V and 4 from J; bases not matched to a gene: 5. This CDR3 region has 15 residues. Germline loops: CDR1 SGHRS, CDR2 YFSETQ. CDR3 region: CASSWGQGPNQPQHF. DNA for the CDR3: TGCGCCAGCAGCTGGGGACAGGGACCTAATCAGCCCCAGCATTTT.

This clone was found a few times. The rearrangement links TRBV12-5 to TRBJ2-2; 8 nucleotides line up with TRBD1. The CDR3 spans 18 residues. The junction had 7 bases not matched to a gene; V was cut back by 0 bases and J by 1 base. CDR1 is LGHNT, CDR2 FRNRAP, per germline. For the CDR3, the DNA is TGTGCTAGTGGTTTGGTACTTTTAGGACAGGGGAACACCGGGGAGCTGTTTTTT. Translated, it gives CASGLVLLGQGNTGELFF.

Here the CDR3 DNA reads TGTGCCAGCAGCCGGGGTTACACAGATACGCAGTATTTT. It yields the protein CASSRGYTDTQYF. The chain couples TRBV5-4 to TRBJ2-3; the D gene is possibly TRBD2 (5 bases). The V gene lost 4 bases and the J gene lost 2 bases, with 8 bases spanning the gap. Germline-derived CDR1 and CDR2 are SGHNT and YYREEE (reference sequence). The CDR3 sequence is 13 residues long.

The rearrangement links TRBV5-4 to TRBJ2-2; 7 bases fit TRBD1. The CDR3 spans 17 residues. V lost 0 bases to trimming and J lost 0 bases; unmatched junction nucleotides: 5. From germline, CDR1 is SGHNT and CDR2 YYREEE (reference sequence). The CDR3 DNA follows: TGTGCCAGCAGCTTGGGGACCCAGGGGGCGAACACCGGGGAGCTGTTTTTT. Its protein product is CASSLGTQGANTGELFF. Full variable domain (rest looked up from reference TRBV5-4 and TRBJ2-2): ETGVTQSPTHLIKTRGQQVTLRCSSQSGHNTVSWYQQALGQGPQFIFQYYREEENGRGNFPPRFSGLQFPNYSSELNVNALELDDSALYLCASSLGTQGANTGELFFGEGSRLTVL.

This clone was observed once. This chain uses TRBV28 with TRBJ1-1; D is undetermined. The germline V gene encodes CDR1 MDHEN and CDR2 SYDVKM. The CDR3 runs 12 residues. The V and J ends lost 6 bases and 1 base respectively, with 6 bases between them. CDR3 region: CASRERNTEAFF. DNA of the CDR3: TGTGCCAGCAGGGAGCGGAACACTGAAGCTTTCTTT.

This chain uses TRBV15 with TRBJ1-5; D is ambiguous. There are 16 residues in the CDR3. V dropped 0 bases and J dropped 7 bases, with 16 bases sitting between them. Per germline, CDR1 LNHNV and CDR2 YYDKDF (reference sequence). CDR3 loop: CATSRDLTIAGQPQHF. The CDR3 DNA follows: TGTGCCACCAGCAGAGATCTAACCATCGCGGGCCAGCCCCAGCATTTT.

As for this clone: The same CDR3 also results from other DNA sequences found in this sample. The J gene is TRBJ2-2, the V gene TRBV4-1, with 7 bases identical to TRBD2. V trimming: 1 base; J trimming: 1 base; junction bases outside the gene matches: 6. The CDR3 is made up of 17 amino acids. Germline CDR1 reads MGHRA; CDR2 reads YSYEKL. The CDR3 coding sequence is TGCGCCAGCAGCCAAGTGTGGGCTAGCGGGAACACCGGGGAGCTGTTTTTT. Protein: CASSQVWASGNTGELFF.

Turning to this clone: One junction end disagrees with the germline gene, perhaps due to a read error. This rearrangement joins TRBV29-1 to TRBJ1-1, with a tentative D call TRBD1 (5 bases). Germline V lookup: CDR1 SQVTM, CDR2 ANQGSEA. The CDR3 has 11 amino acids. CDR3 protein: CSVEDLEGPIF. The CDR3 coding sequence is TGCAGCGTTGAAGATCTGGAGGGGCCCATCTTT.

This clone was observed many times. The rearrangement links TRBV6-5 to TRBJ2-1, with 10 bases fitting TRBD2. The CDR3 loop spans 16 amino acids. Germline V lookup: CDR1 MNHEY, CDR2 SVGAGI. The junction had 5 bases not matched to a gene; V was cut back by 2 bases and J by 4 bases. CDR3 region: CASSYGRTSGYNEQFF. In nucleotides, the CDR3 is TGTGCCAGCAGTTACGGCCGGACTAGCGGTTACAATGAGCAGTTCTTC.

This clone was recorded only once. The gene calls are TRBV18 and TRBJ1-2, with 10 bases identical to TRBD1. This CDR3 spans 14 amino acids. Trimming cost V 2 bases and J 8 bases; bases outside gene matches: 5. Looked up from germline, CDR1 is KGHSH and CDR2 is LQKENI. The CDR3 loop reads CASSPSDRGRGYTF. CDR3 DNA sequence: TGTGCCAGCTCACCATCCGACAGGGGGCGCGGCTACACCTTC. Supplemented by reference TRBV18 and TRBJ1-2, the full variable domain reads NAGVMQNPRHLVRRRGQEARLRCSPMKGHSHVYWYRQLPEEGLKFMVYLQKENIIDESGMPKERFSAEFPKEGPSILRIQQVVRGDSAAYFCASSPSDRGRGYTFGSGTRLTVV.

The CDR3 region is CASSQQQSSGANVLTF. The CDR3 DNA follows: TGCGCCAGCAGCCAACAGCAAAGCTCTGGGGCCAACGTCCTGACTTTC. The J gene is TRBJ2-6, the V gene TRBV5-1; no clear D. The CDR3 covers 16 residues. Trimming took off 4 bases at V and 0 bases at J, with 11 bases between the two ends. Germline V lookup: CDR1 SGHRS, CDR2 YFSETQ. Variable domain in full (rest from reference TRBV5-1 and TRBJ2-6): KAGVTQTPRYLIKTRGQQVTLSCSPISGHRSVSWYQQTPGQGLQFLFEYFSETQRNKGNFPGRFSGRQFSNSRSEMNVSTLELGDSALYLCASSQQQSSGANVLTFGAGSRLTVL.

J is TRBJ1-2 and V is TRBV20-1; D perhaps matches TRBD1 (6 bases). The germline gives CDR1 DFQATT, CDR2 SNEGSKA (reference sequence). V lost 4 bases and J 7 bases, leaving 10 bases between the germline ends. The CDR3 runs to 11 residues. CDR3 sequence: CSATRQAGYTF. In nucleotides, the CDR3 is TGCAGTGCTACCCGACAGGCTGGCTACACCTTC.

This chain connects TRBV6-1 to TRBJ2-7, with 9 bases that match TRBD1. V shed 3 bases and J 3 bases; nucleotides not matched to a gene: 3. This CDR3 has 14 amino acids. Germline V gene data show CDR1 as MNHNS and CDR2 as SASEGT. CDR3 residues: CASSEPGQGYEQYF. CDR3 sequence (DNA): TGTGCCAGCAGTGAGCCGGGACAGGGCTACGAGCAGTACTTC.

The V gene is TRBV28, the J gene TRBJ1-4; no firm D call. V gave up 3 bases and J gave up 5 bases, with 10 bases separating them. The CDR3 loop spans 14 amino acids. Germline lookup yields CDR1 MDHEN and CDR2 SYDVKM. The CDR3 nucleotides are TGTGCCAGCAGTTTTTTCGGGGTGAATGAAAAACTGTTTTTT. Protein product: CASSFFGVNEKLFF.

This clone was observed once. The J gene is TRBJ1-5, the V gene TRBV6-1; TRBD1 might be the D (5 bases). Germline V gives CDR1 MNHNS, CDR2 SASEGT. Between the trimmed V and J ends, which lost 8 bases and 3 bases, there was a span of 11 bases. The CDR3 loop spans 13 amino acids. CDR3 in DNA: TGTGCCAGCGGGGTAGGGGTCAATCAGCCCCAGCATTTT. Amino acids: CASGVGVNQPQHF.

The V call is TRBV2, the J call TRBJ1-5; a weak D match, TRBD1 (6 bases). Trimming shortened V by 4 bases and J by 0 bases, and 25 bases separated the two germline ends. Germline V gives CDR1 SNHLY, CDR2 FYNNEI. The CDR3 runs 20 residues. In DNA, the CDR3 is TGTGCCAGCAGTGTATCTTCGAGGACAGCCACCCTTTATAGCAATCAGCCCCAGCATTTT. Its translation is CASSVSSRTATLYSNQPQHF.

The J gene is TRBJ2-5, the V gene TRBV5-1; D remains unclear. The V gene's germline CDR1 is SGHRS and CDR2 YFSETQ. There are 16 residues in the CDR3. Trimming removed 4 bases from V and 5 bases from J, with 21 bases in between. CDR3 sequence reads: CASSPSPTSTRETQYF. In nucleotides, the CDR3 is TGCGCCAGCAGCCCCTCCCCGACCTCAACGAGGGAGACCCAGTACTTC.